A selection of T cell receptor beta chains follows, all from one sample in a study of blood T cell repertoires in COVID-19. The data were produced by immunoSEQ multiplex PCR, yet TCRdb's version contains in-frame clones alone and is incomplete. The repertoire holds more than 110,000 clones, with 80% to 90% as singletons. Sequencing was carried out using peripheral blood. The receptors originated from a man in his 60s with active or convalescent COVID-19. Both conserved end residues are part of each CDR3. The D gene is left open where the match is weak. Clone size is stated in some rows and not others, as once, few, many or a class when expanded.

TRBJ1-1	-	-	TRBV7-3	CASSLEGMTEAFF	TGTGCCAGCAGCTTAGAGGGCATGACTGAAGCTTTCTTT
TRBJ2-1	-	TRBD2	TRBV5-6	CASSLELAGGLGGQFF	TGTGCCAGCAGCTTGGAGCTAGCGGGAGGGCTCGGGGGACAGTTCTTC
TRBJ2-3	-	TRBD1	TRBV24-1	CATSEAGTGTDTQYF	TGTGCCACCAGTGAAGCTGGGACAGGCACAGATACGCAGTATTTT
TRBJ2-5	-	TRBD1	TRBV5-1	CASSVGQGRGETQYF	TGCGCCAGCAGCGTGGGACAGGGTCGCGGGGAGACCCAGTACTTC
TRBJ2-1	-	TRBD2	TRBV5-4	CASSLKLAGSNEQFF	TGTGCCAGCAGCTTGAAACTAGCGGGGTCAAATGAGCAGTTCTTC
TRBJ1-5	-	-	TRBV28	CASSLPNAGGQPQHF	TGTGCCAGCAGTTTACCCAACGCCGGTGGTCAGCCCCAGCATTTT
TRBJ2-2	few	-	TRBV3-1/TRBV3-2	CASSHSGWTGELFF	TGTGCCAGCAGCCACAGCGGGTGGACCGGGGAGCTGTTTTTT
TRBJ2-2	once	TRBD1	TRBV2	CASSPEQGAGTGELFF	TGTGCCAGCAGCCCCGAACAGGGGGCAGGCACCGGGGAGCTGTTTTTT
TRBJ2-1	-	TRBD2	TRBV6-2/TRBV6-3	CASSSSGRAHEQFF	TGTGCCAGCAGCTCTAGCGGGAGGGCCCATGAGCAGTTCTTC
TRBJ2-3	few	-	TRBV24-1	CATSDTRPGRSTDTQYF	TGTGCCACCAGTGACACTAGACCCGGTAGGAGCACAGATACGCAGTATTTT
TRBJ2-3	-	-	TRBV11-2	CASSRMSGSGSDTQYF	TGTGCCAGCAGCCGCATGTCCGGGAGTGGTTCAGATACGCAGTATTTT
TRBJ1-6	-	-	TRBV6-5	CAGRTGSSYNSPLHF	TGTGCCGGTCGGACGGGGAGCTCCTATAATTCACCCCTCCACTTT
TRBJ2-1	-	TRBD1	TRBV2	CASSERDRGNHEQFF	TGTGCCAGCAGCGAACGGGACAGGGGGAACCATGAGCAGTTCTTC
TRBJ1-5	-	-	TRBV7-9	CASSSVGGNQPQHF	TGTGCCAGCAGCTCGGTGGGGGGGAATCAGCCCCAGCATTTT
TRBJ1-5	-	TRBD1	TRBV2	CASGLDRVGDQPQHF	TGTGCCAGCGGCCTCGACAGGGTCGGCGATCAGCCCCAGCATTTT
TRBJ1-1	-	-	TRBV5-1	CASSDSGGFLNTEAFF	TGCGCCAGCAGTGACAGCGGGGGGTTCTTGAACACTGAAGCTTTCTTT
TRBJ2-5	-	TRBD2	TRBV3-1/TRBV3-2	CASSHSSGGGRETQYF	TGTGCCAGCAGCCATTCTAGCGGGGGGGGTCGAGAGACCCAGTACTTC
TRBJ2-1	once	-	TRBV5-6	CASSLGLHPQSYNEQFF	TGTGCCAGCAGCTTAGGACTACACCCCCAATCATACAATGAGCAGTTCTTC
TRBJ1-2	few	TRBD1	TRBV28	CASSRATGGYGYTF	TGTGCCAGCAGTCGGGCGACAGGGGGATATGGCTACACCTTC
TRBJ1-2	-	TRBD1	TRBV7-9	CASSQGTARYGYTF	TGTGCCAGCAGCCAAGGGACAGCTCGCTATGGCTACACCTTC
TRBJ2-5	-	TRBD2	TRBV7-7	CASSYRTSGQETQYF	TGTGCTAGCAGCTACCGGACTAGCGGCCAAGAGACCCAGTACTTC
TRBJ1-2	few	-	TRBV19	CASSPRAGRYGYTF	TGTGCCAGTAGCCCCCGGGCAGGGCGGTATGGCTACACCTTC
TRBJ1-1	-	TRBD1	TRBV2	CASTGSEGAGAFF	TGTGCCAGCACCGGGTCAGAGGGGGCAGGTGCTTTCTTT
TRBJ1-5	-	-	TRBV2	CASSREKDQPQHF	TGTGCCAGCAGTAGGGAGAAGGATCAGCCCCAGCATTTT
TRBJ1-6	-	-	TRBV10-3	CATRRGTTDSPLHF	TGTGCCACCCGACGGGGGACGACAGATTCACCCCTCCACTTT
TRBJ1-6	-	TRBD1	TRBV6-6	CASTPGQGTSPLHF	TGTGCCAGCACACCAGGACAGGGTACATCACCCCTCCACTTT
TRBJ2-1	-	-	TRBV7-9	CASNPAGGYNEQFF	TGTGCCAGCAACCCAGCCGGGGGATACAATGAGCAGTTCTTC